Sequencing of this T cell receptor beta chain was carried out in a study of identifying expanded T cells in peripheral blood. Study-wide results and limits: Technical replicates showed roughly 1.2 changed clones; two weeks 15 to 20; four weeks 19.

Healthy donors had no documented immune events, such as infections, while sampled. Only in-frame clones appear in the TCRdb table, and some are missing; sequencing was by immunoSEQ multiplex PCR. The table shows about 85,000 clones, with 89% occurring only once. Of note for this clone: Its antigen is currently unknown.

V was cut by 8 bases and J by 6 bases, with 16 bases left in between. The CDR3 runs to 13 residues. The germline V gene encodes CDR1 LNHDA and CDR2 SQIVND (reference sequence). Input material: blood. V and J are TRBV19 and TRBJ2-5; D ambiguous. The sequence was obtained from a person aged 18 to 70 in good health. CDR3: CASAIQPAQTQYF. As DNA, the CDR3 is TGTGCCAGTGCGATTCAACCCGCTCAGACCCAGTACTTC.